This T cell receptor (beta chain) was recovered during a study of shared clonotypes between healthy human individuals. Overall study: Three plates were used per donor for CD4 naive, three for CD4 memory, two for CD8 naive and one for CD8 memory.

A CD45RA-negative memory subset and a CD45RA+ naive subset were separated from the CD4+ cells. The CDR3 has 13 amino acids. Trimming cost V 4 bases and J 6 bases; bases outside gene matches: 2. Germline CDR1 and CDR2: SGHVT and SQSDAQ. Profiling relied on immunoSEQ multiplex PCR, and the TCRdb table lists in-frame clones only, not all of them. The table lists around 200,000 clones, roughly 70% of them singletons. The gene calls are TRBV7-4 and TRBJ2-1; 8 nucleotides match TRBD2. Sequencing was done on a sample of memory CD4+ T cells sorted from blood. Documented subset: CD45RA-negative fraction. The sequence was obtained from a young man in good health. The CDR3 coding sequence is TGTGCCAGCAGCTCGGGACTAGTCAATGAGCAGTTCTTC. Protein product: CASSSGLVNEQFF.